A single sample is the source of the 13 T cell receptor beta chains below, sequenced in a study of prognosis after radiotherapy for stage I lung cancer. By two-round multiplex PCR, the TCR beta CDR3 was amplified from genomic DNA. Primers (each specific to one TRBV or TRBJ gene) were used in first-round PCR. TCRdb re-analysed the multiplex PCR reads in MiXCR, keeping a single row per CDR3 protein. The sample lists approximately 17,000 distinct CDR3 sequences, 29% occurring once. The source was PBMCs, collected before or after stereotactic body radiation therapy (not recorded which). Every receptor here comes from a donor aged 50 or older with non-small cell lung cancer.

This clonotype has ten or more counts. This chain connects TRBV28 to TRBJ1-3, with TRBD1 identical over 11 bases. The junction had 1 base not matched to a gene; V was cut back by 6 bases and J by 0 bases. The CDR3 has 15 residues. Per germline, CDR1 MDHEN and CDR2 SYDVKM. CDR3 residues: CASRDRGPSGNTIYF. The CDR3 DNA sequence: TGTGCCAGCAGGGACAGGGGGCCCTCTGGAAACACCATATATTTT.

This clonotype was counted ten times or more. The rearrangement joins TRBV18 to TRBJ1-5; 12 positions agree with TRBD1. CDR3 length: 16 residues. The V gene end was trimmed by 0 bases and the J gene end by 7 bases; junction bases not matched to a gene: 4. The germline gives CDR1 KGHSH, CDR2 LQKENI. As DNA, the CDR3 is TGTGCCAGCTCACCACCTGGGACAGGGGGCGGGCAGCCCCAGCATTTT. Amino acid sequence: CASSPPGTGGGQPQHF.

This clonotype has at least ten counts. The chain carries TRBV5-6 and TRBJ2-1; TRBD2 matches at 10 bases. Germline lookup yields CDR1 SGHDT and CDR2 YYEEEE. The CDR3 is made up of 15 amino acids. V trimming: 0 bases; J trimming: 7 bases; junction bases outside the gene matches: 4. The CDR3 reads CASSLATSGLNEQFF. CDR3 DNA sequence: TGTGCCAGCAGCTTGGCGACTAGCGGGTTAAATGAGCAGTTCTTC.

V gene TRBV10-3 combines with J gene TRBJ2-7, with TRBD2 matching over 8 bases. The ends lost 5 bases at V and 2 bases at J; junction bases unmatched: 8. CDR3 length: 15 amino acids. Germline CDR1 is ENHRY and CDR2 is SYGVKD. CDR3 in amino acids: CAISKGDSGTYEQYF. Here the CDR3 DNA reads TGTGCCATCAGTAAGGGGGATAGCGGGACCTACGAGCAGTACTTC.

The table lists this clonotype with many counts. The rearrangement joins TRBV6-1 to TRBJ2-5; D may be TRBD2 (7 bases). CDR3 length: 13 residues. The germline V and J ends were trimmed by 7 bases and 5 bases, with 14 bases remaining between them. Germline CDR1 reads MNHNS; CDR2 reads SASEGT. CDR3 protein: CASTRGARETQYF. The CDR3 DNA reads TGTGCCAGCACACGGGGGGCTCGGGAGACCCAGTACTTC.

The rearrangement joins TRBV7-2 to TRBJ2-2; tentatively, D is TRBD2 (6 bases). V was shortened by 3 bases and J by 4 bases, with 12 bases between the two germline ends. Germline V CDR1 and CDR2: SGHTA, FQGNSA. The CDR3 totals 15 residues. CDR3 protein: CTSSFGGDRTGELFF. CDR3 DNA: TGTACCAGCAGCTTTGGCGGGGACCGCACCGGGGAGCTGTTTTTT.

This clonotype was picked up many times. This chain's CDR3 is CASSQDMGTYGEQYF. CDR3 nucleotide sequence: TGCGCCAGCAGCCAAGATATGGGTACCTACGGGGAGCAGTACTTC. V and J are TRBV4-3 and TRBJ2-7, with D uncertain. The CDR3 is made up of 15 amino acids. The ends were cut back, 0 bases at V and 7 bases at J, with 16 bases in the middle. Germline CDR1 reads LGHNA; CDR2 reads YSLEER.

This clonotype was counted many times. The chain employs TRBV18 and TRBJ2-7; D is undetermined. The CDR3 sequence is 13 residues long. The V end lost 1 base, the J end lost 2 bases, and 6 bases lay between the germline ends. Germline CDR1 KGHSH, CDR2 LQKENI. The DNA of the CDR3 is TGTGCCAGCTCACCACAACAGACCTACGAGCAGTACTTC. This codes for CASSPQQTYEQYF. The whole variable domain, filled in from reference TRBV18 and TRBJ2-7, reads NAGVMQNPRHLVRRRGQEARLRCSPMKGHSHVYWYRQLPEEGLKFMVYLQKENIIDESGMPKERFSAEFPKEGPSILRIQQVVRGDSAAYFCASSPQQTYEQYFGPGTRLTVT.

This clonotype was observed at least ten times. The J gene is TRBJ2-7, the V gene TRBV7-2; D unclear. This CDR3 contains 13 residues. With 3 bases removed from V and 0 bases from J, the gap between germline ends came to 6 bases. The germline CDR1 and CDR2 sequences are SGHTA and FQGNSA. The CDR3 here is CASSFFNSYEQYF. CDR3 in DNA: TGTGCCAGCAGCTTTTTTAACTCCTACGAGCAGTACTTC.

This clonotype was detected ten times or more. The chain is built from TRBV18 and TRBJ2-6; 9 nucleotides align to TRBD1. V shed 5 bases, J shed 0 bases, and the junction held 8 bases outside the gene matches. CDR1 and CDR2 (germline): KGHSH, LQKENI. The CDR3 extends over 18 amino acids. CDR3 DNA: TGTGCCAGCTCAGACAGGGGGATAGCCCACTCTGGGGCCAACGTCCTGACTTTC. It yields the protein CASSDRGIAHSGANVLTF.

This clonotype was recorded at least ten times. The J gene is TRBJ1-6, the V gene TRBV10-3, with D maybe TRBD1 (6 bases). CDR1 and CDR2 from the germline V gene are ENHRY and SYGVKD. With 6 bases removed from V and 9 bases from J, the gap between germline ends came to 18 bases. The CDR3 runs 15 residues. The CDR3 protein is CAISAGGGLGSPLHF. The CDR3 region has the DNA TGTGCCATCAGCGCCGGGGGCGGATTGGGTTCACCCCTCCACTTT.

This clonotype has a count of ten or more. This sequence joins TRBV7-3 and TRBJ2-1; D remains unclear. Germline V gene data show CDR1 as SGHTA and CDR2 as FQGTGA. V dropped 0 bases and J dropped 5 bases, with 5 bases sitting between them. The CDR3 runs 13 residues. CDR3 in amino acids: CASSLTLDNEQFF. The DNA for the CDR3 is TGTGCCAGCAGCTTAACCCTGGACAATGAGCAGTTCTTC.

This clonotype was picked up many times. The chain links TRBV7-6 to TRBJ2-7; TRBD2 agrees at 9 bases. The CDR3 has 19 amino acids. J gave up 1 base and V 4 bases, and 17 bases lay outside the gene matches. CDR1 is SGHVS and CDR2 is FNYEAQ in the germline V gene. CDR3 DNA sequence: TGTGCCAGCAGCTCACTACCCTTCAATAGCGGGAGAGTGTCCTACGAGCAGTACTTC. Amino acids: CASSSLPFNSGRVSYEQYF.